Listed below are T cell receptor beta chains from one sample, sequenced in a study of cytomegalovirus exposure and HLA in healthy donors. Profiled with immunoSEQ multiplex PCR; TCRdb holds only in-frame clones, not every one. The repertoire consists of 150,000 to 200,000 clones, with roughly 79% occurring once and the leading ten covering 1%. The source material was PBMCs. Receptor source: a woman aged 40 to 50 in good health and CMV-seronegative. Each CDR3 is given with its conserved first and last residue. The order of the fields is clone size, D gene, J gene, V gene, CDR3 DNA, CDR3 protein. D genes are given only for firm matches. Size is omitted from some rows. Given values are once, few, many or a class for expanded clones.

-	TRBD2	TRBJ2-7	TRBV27	TGTGCCAGCAGCCCCCCCGGACTAGCGGCCGTCTACGAGCAGTACTTC	CASSPPGLAAVYEQYF
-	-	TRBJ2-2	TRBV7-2	TGTGCCAGCAGCTCAGTTCTTACCGGGGAGCTGTTTTTT	CASSSVLTGELFF
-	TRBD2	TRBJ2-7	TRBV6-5	TGTGCCAGCAGTTACGGGAGGGGAGGTACGTACGAGCAGTACTTC	CASSYGRGGTYEQYF
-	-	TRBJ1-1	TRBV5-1	TGCGCCAGCAGCTTGGACAGGGAAGACACTGAAGCTTTCTTT	CASSLDREDTEAFF
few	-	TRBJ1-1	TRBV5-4	TGTGCCAGCAGCCGTGGCGGGGGGGGGAACACTGAAGCTTTCTTT	CASSRGGGGNTEAFF
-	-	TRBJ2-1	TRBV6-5	TGTGCCAGCAGTTACTCGTCAGGGGCCTCCTACAATGAGCAGTTCTTC	CASSYSSGASYNEQFF
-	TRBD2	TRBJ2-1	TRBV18	TGTGCCAGCTCACCACCAGGGCTAGCGGGGAACTACAATGAGCAGTTCTTC	CASSPPGLAGNYNEQFF
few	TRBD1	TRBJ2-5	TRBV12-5	TGTGCTAGTGGTTCGGACAGGGGGCTCTATGGGGAGACCCAGTACTTC	CASGSDRGLYGETQYF
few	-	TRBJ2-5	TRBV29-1	TGCAGCGTCGCCCCCAGCGGAGGGGGCGCGAAGAGGGAGACCCAGTACTTC	CSVAPSGGGAKRETQYF
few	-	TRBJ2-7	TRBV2	TGTGCCAGCAGTGCGGGGAGACTAGGAGGGGAGCAGTACTTC	CASSAGRLGGEQYF